These 15 T cell receptor beta chains originate from one sample sequenced in a study of cytomegalovirus exposure and HLA in healthy donors. The table came from immunoSEQ multiplex PCR; TCRdb's copy has only in-frame clones and leaves some out. The sample includes some 240,000 clones, 70% to 90% of them seen just once. Sequencing was performed on PBMCs. The origin of the receptors is a woman aged 18-29 years in good health and CMV-seronegative.

This sequence joins TRBV10-3 and TRBJ2-7; 7 positions agree with TRBD1. Germline CDR1 reads ENHRY; CDR2 reads SYGVKD. CDR3 size: 14 residues. V shed 1 base, J shed 5 bases, and the junction held 5 bases outside the gene matches. The CDR3: CAISEFDRDHEQYF. Here the CDR3 DNA reads TGTGCCATCAGTGAGTTCGACAGGGATCACGAGCAGTACTTC.

The chain joins TRBV2 to TRBJ2-7, with a possible D match to TRBD1 (6 bases). This CDR3 contains 15 residues. Trimming stripped 6 bases from V and 2 bases from J, with 17 bases between. Germline lookup yields CDR1 SNHLY and CDR2 FYNNEI. DNA of the CDR3: TGTGCCAGCAGGCCGACGACAGGTAGAACCTACGAGCAGTACTTC. Its protein is CASRPTTGRTYEQYF.

Comments on this clone: Other DNA sequences from this sample encode an identical CDR3 as well. The CDR3 nucleotides read TGTGCCAGCAGTTACCGAGGCACCGGGGAGCTGTTTTTT. This encodes CASSYRGTGELFF. This rearrangement joins TRBV6-5 to TRBJ2-2; D is ambiguous. Trimming took off 2 bases at V and 4 bases at J, with 5 bases between the two ends. This CDR3 is 13 amino acids long. Germline V gene data show CDR1 as MNHEY and CDR2 as SVGAGI.

The chain carries TRBV6-5 and TRBJ1-1; D is perhaps TRBD1 (5 bases). V lost 7 bases, J lost 5 bases, and 17 bases lay in between. The CDR3 totals 14 residues. The germline V gene encodes CDR1 MNHEY and CDR2 SVGAGI. The CDR3 bases are TGTGCCAGCACCAGGGACGGCTTGGGGACTGAAGCTTTCTTT. Encoded protein: CASTRDGLGTEAFF.

This chain joins TRBV6-5 and TRBJ1-2; D uncertain. Between the trimmed V and J ends, which lost 4 bases and 4 bases, there was a span of 10 bases. The CDR3 is made up of 13 amino acids. Germline V gene sequence: CDR1 MNHEY, CDR2 SVGAGI. The CDR3 region is CASSSGLIYGYTF. The DNA for the CDR3 is TGTGCCAGCAGTTCCGGACTGATCTATGGCTACACCTTC.

The table lists this clone with a few counts. V gene TRBV28 combines with J gene TRBJ1-2; a weak D match, TRBD1 (5 bases). Germline V gene sequence: CDR1 MDHEN, CDR2 SYDVKM. The CDR3 is made up of 15 amino acids. V lost 6 bases to trimming and J lost 3 bases, with 17 bases between them. The CDR3 DNA is TGTGCCAGCAGAGCCGGTAGTGGGGCATACTATGGCTACACCTTC. Translating gives CASRAGSGAYYGYTF.

The gene calls are TRBV2 and TRBJ2-2; weak D call: TRBD1 (6 bases). With 8 bases removed from V and 1 base from J, the gap between germline ends came to 8 bases. The germline gives CDR1 SNHLY, CDR2 FYNNEI. The CDR3 spans 13 residues. DNA of the CDR3: TGTGCCAGCCGGACAGAGAACACCGGGGAGCTGTTTTTT. It specifies CASRTENTGELFF.

The gene calls are TRBV5-1 and TRBJ2-2, with a tentative D call TRBD1 (7 bases). The CDR3 sequence is 17 residues long. The germline V gene has CDR1 SGHRS and CDR2 YFSETQ. Trimming removed 4 bases from V and 1 base from J, with 17 bases in between. CDR3 in amino acids: CASSLGTARGNTGELFF. CDR3 nucleotide sequence: TGCGCCAGCAGCCTTGGGACAGCGCGGGGGAACACCGGGGAGCTGTTTTTT.

V gene TRBV29-1 combines with J gene TRBJ1-2; unclear D gene. The V end lost 0 bases, the J end lost 2 bases, and 1 base lay between the germline ends. CDR1 and CDR2 from the germline V gene are SQVTM and ANQGSEA. The CDR3 contains 11 residues. CDR3 amino acids: CSVEENYGYTF. The CDR3, as DNA: TGCAGCGTTGAAGAAAACTATGGCTACACCTTC.

The V gene is TRBV4-1, the J gene TRBJ2-7; D is perhaps TRBD1 (6 bases). The V end lost 0 bases, the J end lost 2 bases, and 8 bases lay between the germline ends. Germline V gene sequence: CDR1 MGHRA, CDR2 YSYEKL. The CDR3 is 14 amino acids. The CDR3 region has the DNA TGCGCCAGCAGCCAAGATCGGACAGCCTACGAGCAGTACTTC. Translating it yields CASSQDRTAYEQYF.

This clone occurred a few times. The gene calls are TRBV28 and TRBJ2-2; the match to TRBD2 covers 14 bases. Per the germline V gene, CDR1 is MDHEN and CDR2 is SYDVKM. The V segment lost 5 bases and the J segment 2 bases; nucleotides outside the gene matches: 7. The CDR3 is 18 residues long. CDR3 DNA: TGTGCCAGCAGTGGACCGGGACTAGCGGGGGATAACACCGGGGAGCTGTTTTTT. It specifies CASSGPGLAGDNTGELFF.

This clone was picked up a small number of times. The genes are TRBV18 and TRBJ2-7; no clear D. This CDR3 has 15 residues. V lost 3 bases and J lost 5, with 17 bases in between. Germline-derived CDR1 and CDR2 are KGHSH and LQKENI. The CDR3 nucleotides are TGTGCCAGCTCACCTAAGGCTCGGGTCCTGGACGAGCAGTACTTC. Protein: CASSPKARVLDEQYF.

This chain connects TRBV20-1 to TRBJ2-7; D not resolved. The CDR3 totals 11 residues. V lost 4 bases and J lost 5, with 9 bases in between. Germline V lookup: CDR1 DFQATT, CDR2 SNEGSKA (reference sequence). CDR3 sequence reads: CSANILNEQYF. In nucleotides, the CDR3 is TGCAGTGCTAACATCCTGAACGAGCAGTACTTC.

The chain uses TRBV2 and TRBJ2-1; D remains ambiguous. The CDR3 is made up of 14 amino acids. Germline V gene sequence: CDR1 SNHLY, CDR2 FYNNEI. Trimming removed 6 bases at V and 3 bases at J, with 12 bases between. CDR3 bases: TGTGCCAGCAGATCACAGACGCTCTACAATGAGCAGTTCTTC. Its protein product is CASRSQTLYNEQFF.

The rearrangement uses TRBV28 and TRBJ2-6, with D possibly matching TRBD2 (5 bases). The CDR3 runs to 14 residues. CDR1 MDHEN and CDR2 SYDVKM come from the germline V gene. V gave up 3 bases and J gave up 2 bases, with 5 bases separating them. In nucleotides, the CDR3 is TGTGCCAGCAGTTTCGGGGCTGGGGCCAACGTCCTGACTTTC. Its protein product is CASSFGAGANVLTF.